A single count supports the clone carrying this TCR beta chain. This entry comes from a study of blood T cell repertoires in COVID-19. About the study: PBMCs, B-cell-depleted T cells, or T cells provided the cDNA or gDNA that made up the material.

The V and J ends lost 7 bases and 1 base, in that order; junction bases with no gene match: 0. This CDR3 has 12 amino acids. Per germline, CDR1 MNHNY and CDR2 SVGAGI (reference sequence). Original processing notes: Nucleated cell number was recorded as an estimate derived from reference gene primer amplification. The protocol was immunoSEQ multiplex PCR, while the TCRdb copy is restricted to in-frame clones and leaves out a portion. V and J calls and clone size follow that table, whereas D and trimming were derived from the DNA. The sample has just over 80,000 clones, more than 75% seen once. Sequencing was done on a sample of peripheral blood. The V and J genes are TRBV6-6 and TRBJ2-5; 7 nucleotides align to TRBD1. The source is a woman at least 80 years old with active or convalescent COVID-19. The CDR3 loop reads CASNRGQETQYF. CDR3 DNA: TGTGCCAGCAACAGGGGCCAAGAGACCCAGTACTTC.